This is a list of T cell receptor beta chains from one sample in a study of T cell repertoires in cytomegalovirus infection. MiXCR, run by TCRdb on the reads, gives a single entry per CDR3 protein. The table includes some 300,000 distinct CDR3 sequences, roughly a tenth detected once. The specimen was PBMCs. The receptors here all came from a human donor in good health (CMV status not recorded). Some clones in this sample may be carry-over from other donors' samples. Both conserved end residues are trimmed from each CDR3.

cdr3_length: 17; v_call: TRBV15; cdr3_aa: ATSSDRGLTAGGANVLT
cdr3_length: 13; v_call: TRBV12-3/TRBV12-4; cdr3_aa: ASSFDLQGPNGYT
cdr3_length: 11; v_call: TRBV20-1; cdr3_aa: SALSQGRNGYT
cdr3_length: 12; v_call: TRBV20-1; cdr3_aa: SASGGASQETQY
cdr3_length: 13; v_call: TRBV4-2; cdr3_aa: ASSPGAGTGDGYT
cdr3_length: 11; v_call: TRBV20-1; cdr3_aa: SAKGPLNTEAF
cdr3_length: 9; v_call: TRBV7-8; cdr3_aa: ASSPSGELF
cdr3_length: 14; v_call: TRBV2; cdr3_aa: ASSERGSGSNTEAF
cdr3_length: 13; v_call: TRBV6-5; cdr3_aa: ASSYSREAISTQY
cdr3_length: 14; v_call: TRBV2; cdr3_aa: ASIRDLKTLNTEAF
cdr3_length: 14; v_call: TRBV5-5; cdr3_aa: ASSFGRGATNEKLF
cdr3_length: 13; v_call: TRBV11-2; cdr3_aa: ASSLGTYSYNEQF
cdr3_length: 13; v_call: TRBV29-1; cdr3_aa: SVGGAGGETGELF
cdr3_length: 12; v_call: TRBV18; cdr3_aa: ASTDRVGADGYT
cdr3_length: 11; v_call: TRBV29-1; cdr3_aa: SVDGHIRETQY
cdr3_length: 15; v_call: TRBV6-6; cdr3_aa: ASSYSLDSLKTDTQY
cdr3_length: 10; v_call: TRBV7-2; cdr3_aa: ASSSPKETQY
cdr3_length: 13; v_call: TRBV28; cdr3_aa: ASSAGGSPGNTIY
cdr3_length: 14; v_call: TRBV4-3; cdr3_aa: ASSPGWGLNTGELF
cdr3_length: 10; v_call: TRBV7-9; cdr3_aa: ASRQGITEAF
cdr3_length: 12; v_call: TRBV20-1; cdr3_aa: SADARGRETEAF
cdr3_length: 14; v_call: TRBV12-3/TRBV12-4; cdr3_aa: ASSNRSRSGANVLT
cdr3_length: 10; v_call: TRBV12-3/TRBV12-4; cdr3_aa: ASRPGGAQAF
cdr3_length: 11; v_call: TRBV6-2/TRBV6-3; cdr3_aa: ASSFQRHQPQH
cdr3_length: 13; v_call: TRBV19; cdr3_aa: ASNSRQGRSGELF
cdr3_length: 15; v_call: TRBV13; cdr3_aa: ASSPTSGGTSYNEQF
cdr3_length: 14; v_call: TRBV5-5; cdr3_aa: ASSLLNRKPTYEQY
cdr3_length: 12; v_call: TRBV27; cdr3_aa: ASSLFERGYEQF
cdr3_length: 15; v_call: TRBV20-1; cdr3_aa: SAPSGGPRSSYNEQF
cdr3_length: 13; v_call: TRBV14; cdr3_aa: ASSQDPGVAGEQF
cdr3_length: 9; v_call: TRBV7-2; cdr3_aa: ASSRGNEQF
cdr3_length: 12; v_call: TRBV2; cdr3_aa: ASSGLAQPWEQF
cdr3_length: 15; v_call: TRBV28; cdr3_aa: ASSYGGPGRFNYGYT
cdr3_length: 13; v_call: TRBV6-2/TRBV6-3; cdr3_aa: ASSKIEVRNTEAF
cdr3_length: 13; v_call: TRBV20-1; cdr3_aa: SVIGPGTGNYGYT
cdr3_length: 14; v_call: TRBV7-2; cdr3_aa: ASSVGRRVGQETQY
cdr3_length: 13; v_call: TRBV7-8; cdr3_aa: ASSRGQGVRQPQH
cdr3_length: 11; v_call: TRBV20-1; cdr3_aa: SALPLYHNEQF
cdr3_length: 13; v_call: TRBV7-2; cdr3_aa: ASSLGPPGNTEAF
cdr3_length: 12; v_call: TRBV14; cdr3_aa: ASSQKTPSSPLH
cdr3_length: 11; v_call: TRBV7-2; cdr3_aa: ASSLGVFTEAF
cdr3_length: 16; v_call: TRBV27; cdr3_aa: ASSMYQGLGTSGDTQY
cdr3_length: 11; v_call: TRBV25-1; cdr3_aa: ASTEGAGRGYT
cdr3_length: 12; v_call: TRBV20-1; cdr3_aa: SARQGRFSYEQY
cdr3_length: 11; v_call: TRBV14; cdr3_aa: ASSQDLSSEQY